The 3 T cell receptor beta chains listed next were all sequenced from one sample in a study of neurological immune-mediated disorders. TCRdb reanalysed the 5' RACE reads using MiXCR and keeps one entry per CDR3 protein. The data contain tens of thousands of distinct CDR3 sequences, approximately 5% of them singletons. Sample: PBMCs. All receptors derive from a woman in her 70s with multiple sclerosis.

This clonotype showed up many times. The chain combines TRBV9 with TRBJ2-3, with D perhaps TRBD2 (7 bases). The V gene's germline CDR1 is SGDLS and CDR2 YYNGEE. The CDR3 has 16 amino acids. The V gene lost 4 bases and the J gene lost 5 bases, with 20 bases spanning the gap. CDR3 in DNA: TGTGCCAGCAGCCCCAGAGGGGGGAGGGCCATAGATACGCAGTATTTT. As protein: CASSPRGGRAIDTQYF.

This rearrangement joins TRBV2 to TRBJ1-1, with D perhaps matching TRBD1 (5 bases). Trimming cost V 1 base and J 5 bases, with 11 bases left between them. The germline V gene encodes CDR1 SNHLY and CDR2 FYNNEI. The CDR3 covers 14 residues. The CDR3 spells CASSEGGRRTEAFF. CDR3 DNA sequence: TGTGCCAGCAGTGAAGGGGGACGTCGGACTGAAGCTTTCTTT.

This clonotype has only a few counts. The V and J genes are TRBV20-1 and TRBJ1-2, with 10 bases matching TRBD1. The CDR3 has 14 amino acids. Unmatched junction bases numbered 3, after V lost 2 bases and J lost 3 bases. Germline-derived CDR1 and CDR2 are DFQATT and SNEGSKA (reference sequence). CDR3 DNA: TGCAGTGCTAGATCGGGACAGGGGCACTATGGCTACACCTTC. This gives the protein CSARSGQGHYGYTF.